Below, 14 T cell receptor beta chains from the same sample are listed, as sequenced in a study of blood T cell repertoires in COVID-19. Measured with immunoSEQ multiplex PCR; TCRdb has only the in-frame clones, and not every one. The sample lists about 200,000 clones; almost 85% were seen once. Sequences were obtained from peripheral blood. The origin of the receptors is a woman in her sixties or seventies with active or convalescent COVID-19.

This chain uses TRBV5-4 with TRBJ2-5, with D maybe TRBD1 (6 bases). V gave up 1 base and J gave up 5 bases, with 15 bases separating them. CDR3 length equals 15 residues. The germline V gene encodes CDR1 SGHNT and CDR2 YYREEE (reference sequence). CDR3 loop: CASSLQKQGIETQYF. CDR3 sequence (DNA): TGTGCCAGCAGCTTGCAGAAACAGGGAATTGAGACCCAGTACTTC.

J is TRBJ2-1 and V is TRBV4-2; possible D gene TRBD2, 6 bases. V shed 0 bases and J shed 7 bases, with 16 bases lying between them. The CDR3 length is 16 residues. The germline CDR1 and CDR2 sequences are LGHNA and YNFKEQ. For the CDR3, the DNA is TGTGCCAGCAGCCAAGAATCCAGCGGGCTTGGGAATGAGCAGTTCTTC. Translated, it gives CASSQESSGLGNEQFF.

This sequence joins TRBV2 and TRBJ1-4, with D possibly matching TRBD1 (5 bases). Between the trimmed V and J ends, which lost 3 bases and 4 bases, there was a span of 6 bases. The CDR3 is 13 amino acids. Germline V lookup: CDR1 SNHLY, CDR2 FYNNEI. The CDR3: CASSEDNNEKLFF. CDR3 bases: TGTGCCAGCAGTGAGGACAATAATGAAAAACTGTTTTTT.

The V and J genes are TRBV7-3 and TRBJ2-1, with 11 bases identical to TRBD1. J lost 6 bases, V lost 2 bases, and 9 bases had no gene match. The germline V gene encodes CDR1 SGHTA and CDR2 FQGTGA. The CDR3 is 17 amino acids. CDR3 region: CASSLGDRGKFGNEQFF. CDR3 bases: TGTGCCAGCAGCTTAGGGGACAGGGGGAAGTTCGGCAATGAGCAGTTCTTC.

This rearrangement joins TRBV9 to TRBJ2-7; no definite D call. The CDR3 has 14 amino acids. Germline CDR1 is SGDLS and CDR2 is YYNGEE. The V end was cut by 3 bases, the J end by 4 bases, with 14 bases between. DNA of the CDR3: TGTGCCAGCAGCGCGCGCCTGGGCCCTTACGAGCAGTACTTC. Its translation is CASSARLGPYEQYF.

This chain joins TRBV7-3 and TRBJ2-1, with TRBD1 matching over 11 bases. V shed 3 bases and J 6 bases; nucleotides not matched to a gene: 4. The CDR3 runs 15 residues. Looked up from germline, CDR1 is SGHTA and CDR2 is FQGTGA. CDR3 nucleotide sequence: TGTGCCAGCAGCTTTTCCGGGACAGGGGGCAATGAGCAGTTCTTC. This gives the protein CASSFSGTGGNEQFF.

This clone appeared a single time. The V call is TRBV5-1, the J call TRBJ2-5; 8 positions agree with TRBD1. The CDR3 is 14 amino acids. The germline CDR1 and CDR2 sequences are SGHRS and YFSETQ. The V segment lost 3 bases and the J segment 2 bases; nucleotides outside the gene matches: 3. Written as DNA, the CDR3 is TGCGCCAGCAGCTGGACAGGGCGGCAAGAGACCCAGTACTTC. This sequence encodes CASSWTGRQETQYF.

The chain joins TRBV5-1 to TRBJ1-4; 8 nucleotides align to TRBD1. The CDR3 totals 17 residues. The V segment lost 0 bases and the J segment 5 bases; nucleotides outside the gene matches: 9. Germline V gene sequence: CDR1 SGHRS, CDR2 YFSETQ. The DNA of the CDR3 is TGCGCCAGCAGCTTGGTGGGCAGGGGGCGCATAAATGAAAAACTGTTTTTT. Translated: CASSLVGRGRINEKLFF.

CDR3 sequence reads: CASSRDRVSGSSTDTQYF. The DNA of the CDR3 is TGTGCCAGCAGCCGCGACAGGGTTAGCGGATCGAGCACAGATACGCAGTATTTT. The J gene is TRBJ2-3, the V gene TRBV11-2, with D possibly TRBD1 on 7 matching bases. Trimming took off 5 bases at V and 0 bases at J, with 21 bases between the two ends. The length of the CDR3 is 18 residues. Germline assignment: CDR1 SGHAT and CDR2 FQNNGV.

The rearrangement uses TRBV29-1 and TRBJ1-1, with 7 positions matching TRBD1. The trim removed 4 bases at V and 6 bases at J, leaving 2 bases unmatched. Per germline, CDR1 SQVTM and CDR2 ANQGSEA. This CDR3 spans 11 amino acids. In nucleotides, the CDR3 is TGCAGCGTTGGACAGGGCGCTGAAGCTTTCTTT. It yields the protein CSVGQGAEAFF.

The chain joins TRBV3-1 (or the pseudogene TRBV3-2) to TRBJ2-5; no definite D call. Deletions cut 1 base from V and 5 bases from J, with 11 bases between. Per the germline V gene, CDR1 is LGHDT and CDR2 is YNNKEL (reference sequence). The CDR3 sequence is 14 residues long. The CDR3 DNA reads TGTGCCAGCAGCCAAGGACGGGTTAGGGAGACCCAGTACTTC. It specifies CASSQGRVRETQYF.

V is TRBV5-1 and J is TRBJ2-5, with D perhaps matching TRBD1 (7 bases). V was pared by 4 bases and J by 1 base, with 11 bases between. The germline V gene has CDR1 SGHRS and CDR2 YFSETQ. The CDR3 is 14 amino acids. Written as DNA, the CDR3 is TGCGCCAGCAGCACGGGGGACAGCCAAGAGACCCAGTACTTC. Amino acid sequence: CASSTGDSQETQYF.

The chain uses TRBV4-1 and TRBJ1-2, with 9 bases identical to TRBD1. The germline CDR1 and CDR2 sequences are MGHRA and YSYEKL. The CDR3 totals 15 residues. Losses at the gene ends were 3 bases for V and 5 bases for J; bases not matched to a gene: 7. CDR3 DNA sequence: TGCGCCAGCAGCCACCAGGACAGGGGCGCTTATGGCTACACCTTC. Translation: CASSHQDRGAYGYTF.

This clone showed up just a few times. The rearrangement links TRBV18 to TRBJ1-6; D not certain. CDR3 length: 14 residues. Germline V gives CDR1 KGHSH, CDR2 LQKENI. V dropped 4 bases and J dropped 6 bases, with 10 bases sitting between them. CDR3 DNA: TGTGCCAGCTCACGATTGCAGATTAATTCACCCCTCCACTTT. Amino acids: CASSRLQINSPLHF.